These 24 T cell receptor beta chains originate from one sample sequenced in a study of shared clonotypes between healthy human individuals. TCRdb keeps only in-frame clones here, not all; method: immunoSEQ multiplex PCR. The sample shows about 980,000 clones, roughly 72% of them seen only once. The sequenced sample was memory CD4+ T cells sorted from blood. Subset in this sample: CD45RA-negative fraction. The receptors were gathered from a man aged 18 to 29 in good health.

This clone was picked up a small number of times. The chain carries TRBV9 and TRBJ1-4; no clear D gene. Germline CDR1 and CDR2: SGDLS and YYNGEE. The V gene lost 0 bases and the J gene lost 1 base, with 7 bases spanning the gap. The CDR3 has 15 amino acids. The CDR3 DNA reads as TGTGCCAGCAGCGTAGATGTCGGAACTAATGAAAAACTGTTTTTT. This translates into CASSVDVGTNEKLFF.

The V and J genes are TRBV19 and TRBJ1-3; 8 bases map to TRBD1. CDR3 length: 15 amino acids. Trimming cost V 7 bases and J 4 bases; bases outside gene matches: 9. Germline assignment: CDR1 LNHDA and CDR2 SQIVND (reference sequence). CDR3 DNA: TGTGCCAGTATCGAGGACAGGGCGTCCGGAAACACCATATATTTT. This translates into CASIEDRASGNTIYF.

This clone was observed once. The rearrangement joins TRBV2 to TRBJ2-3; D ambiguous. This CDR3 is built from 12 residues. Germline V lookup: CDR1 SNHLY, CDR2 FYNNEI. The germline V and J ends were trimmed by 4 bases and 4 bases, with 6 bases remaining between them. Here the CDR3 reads CASSGAADTQYF. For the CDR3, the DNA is TGTGCCAGCAGTGGTGCAGCAGATACGCAGTATTTT.

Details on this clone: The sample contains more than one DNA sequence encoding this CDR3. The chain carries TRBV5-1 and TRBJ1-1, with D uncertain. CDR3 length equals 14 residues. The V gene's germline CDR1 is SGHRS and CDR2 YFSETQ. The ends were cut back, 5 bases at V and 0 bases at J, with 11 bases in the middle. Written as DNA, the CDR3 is TGCGCCAGCAGTCTGGGAGGGATGAACACTGAAGCTTTCTTT. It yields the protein CASSLGGMNTEAFF.

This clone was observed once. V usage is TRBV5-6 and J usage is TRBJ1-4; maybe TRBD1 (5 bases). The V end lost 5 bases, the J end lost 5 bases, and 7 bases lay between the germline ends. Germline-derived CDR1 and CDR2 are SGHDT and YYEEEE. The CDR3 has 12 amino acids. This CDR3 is CASRAGNEKLFF. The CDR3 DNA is TGTGCCAGCAGGGCAGGGAATGAAAAACTGTTTTTT.

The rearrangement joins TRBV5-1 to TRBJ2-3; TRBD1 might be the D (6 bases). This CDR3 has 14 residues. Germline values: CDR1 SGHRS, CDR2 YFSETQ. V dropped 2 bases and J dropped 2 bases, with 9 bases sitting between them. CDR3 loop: CASSFGGVTDTQYF. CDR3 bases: TGCGCCAGCAGCTTTGGGGGCGTCACAGATACGCAGTATTTT.

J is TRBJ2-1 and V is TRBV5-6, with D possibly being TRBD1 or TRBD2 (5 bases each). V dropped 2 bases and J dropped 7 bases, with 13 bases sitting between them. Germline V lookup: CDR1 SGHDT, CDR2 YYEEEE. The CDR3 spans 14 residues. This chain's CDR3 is CASSFWLGGNEQFF. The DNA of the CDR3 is TGTGCCAGCAGCTTTTGGCTTGGGGGAAATGAGCAGTTCTTC. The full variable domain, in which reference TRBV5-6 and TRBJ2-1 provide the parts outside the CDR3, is DAGVTQSPTHLIKTRGQQVTLRCSPKSGHDTVSWYQQALGQGPQFIFQYYEEEERQRGNFPDRFSGHQFPNYSSELNVNALLLGDSALYLCASSFWLGGNEQFFGPGTRLTVL.

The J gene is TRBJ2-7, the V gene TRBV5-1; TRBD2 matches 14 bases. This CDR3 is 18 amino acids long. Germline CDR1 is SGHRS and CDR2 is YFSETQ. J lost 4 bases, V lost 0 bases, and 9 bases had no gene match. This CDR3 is CASSLAYSGTSGSYEQYF. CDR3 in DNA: TGCGCCAGCAGCTTGGCGTACAGTGGGACTAGCGGGAGTTACGAGCAGTACTTC. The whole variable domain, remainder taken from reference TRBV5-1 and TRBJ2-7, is KAGVTQTPRYLIKTRGQQVTLSCSPISGHRSVSWYQQTPGQGLQFLFEYFSETQRNKGNFPGRFSGRQFSNSRSEMNVSTLELGDSALYLCASSLAYSGTSGSYEQYFGPGTRLTVT.

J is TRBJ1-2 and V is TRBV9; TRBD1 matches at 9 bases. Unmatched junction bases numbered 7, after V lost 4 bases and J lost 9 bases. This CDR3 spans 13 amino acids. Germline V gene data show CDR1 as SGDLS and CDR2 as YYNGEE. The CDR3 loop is CASSPSGTGSYTF. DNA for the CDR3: TGTGCCAGCAGCCCCTCCGGGACAGGGAGCTACACCTTC.

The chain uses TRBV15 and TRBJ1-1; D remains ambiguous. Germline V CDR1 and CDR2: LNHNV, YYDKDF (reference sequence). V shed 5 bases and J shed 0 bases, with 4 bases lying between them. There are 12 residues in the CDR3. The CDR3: CATSQMNTEAFF. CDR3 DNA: TGTGCCACCAGCCAAATGAACACTGAAGCTTTCTTT.

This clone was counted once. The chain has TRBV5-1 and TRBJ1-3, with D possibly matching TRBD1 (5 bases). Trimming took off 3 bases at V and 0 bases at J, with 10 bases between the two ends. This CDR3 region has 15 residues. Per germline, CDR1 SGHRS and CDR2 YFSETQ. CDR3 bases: TGCGCCAGCAGCTCAGAGGGACGCTCTGGAAACACCATATATTTT. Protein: CASSSEGRSGNTIYF.

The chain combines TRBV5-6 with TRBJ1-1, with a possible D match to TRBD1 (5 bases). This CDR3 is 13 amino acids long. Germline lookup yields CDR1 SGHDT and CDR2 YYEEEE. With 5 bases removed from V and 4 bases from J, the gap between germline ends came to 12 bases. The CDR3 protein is CASRKGARTEAFF. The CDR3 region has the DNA TGTGCCAGCAGGAAAGGGGCGCGCACTGAAGCTTTCTTT.

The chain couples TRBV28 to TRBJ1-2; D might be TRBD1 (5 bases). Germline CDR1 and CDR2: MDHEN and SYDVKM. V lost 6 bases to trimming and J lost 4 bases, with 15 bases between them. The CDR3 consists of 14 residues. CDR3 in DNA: TGTGCCAGCAGACCGACAGTCGTAAGCTATGGCTACACCTTC. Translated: CASRPTVVSYGYTF.

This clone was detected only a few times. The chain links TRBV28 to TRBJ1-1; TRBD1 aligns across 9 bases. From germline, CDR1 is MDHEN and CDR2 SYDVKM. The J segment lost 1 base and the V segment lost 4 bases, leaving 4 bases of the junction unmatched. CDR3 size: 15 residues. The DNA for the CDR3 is TGTGCCAGCAGTTACGGACAGGGGACGAACACTGAAGCTTTCTTT. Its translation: CASSYGQGTNTEAFF. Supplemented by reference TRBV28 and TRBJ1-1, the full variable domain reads DVKVTQSSRYLVKRTGEKVFLECVQDMDHENMFWYRQDPGLGLRLIYFSYDVKMKEKGDIPEGYSVSREKKERFSLILESASTNQTSMYLCASSYGQGTNTEAFFGQGTRLTVV.

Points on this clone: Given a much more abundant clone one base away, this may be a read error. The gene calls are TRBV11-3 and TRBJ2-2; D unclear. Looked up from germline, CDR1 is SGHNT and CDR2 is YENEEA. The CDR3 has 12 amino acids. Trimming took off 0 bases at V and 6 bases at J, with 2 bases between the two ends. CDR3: CASSLDSGELFF. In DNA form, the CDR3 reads TGTGCCAGCAGCTTAGACTCCGGGGAGCTGTTTTTT.

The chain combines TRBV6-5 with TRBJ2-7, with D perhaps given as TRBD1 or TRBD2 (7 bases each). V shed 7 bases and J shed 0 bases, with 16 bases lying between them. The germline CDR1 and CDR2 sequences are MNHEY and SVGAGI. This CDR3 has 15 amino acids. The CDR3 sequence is CASTPGGAHSYEQYF. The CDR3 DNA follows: TGTGCCAGCACCCCAGGGGGGGCACACTCCTACGAGCAGTACTTC.

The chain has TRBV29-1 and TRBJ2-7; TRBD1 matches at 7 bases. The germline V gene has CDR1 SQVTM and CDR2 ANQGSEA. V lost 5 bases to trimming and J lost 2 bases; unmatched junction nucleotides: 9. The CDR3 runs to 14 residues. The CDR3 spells CSVQRQGRAYEQYF. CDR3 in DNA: TGCAGCGTTCAGAGACAGGGACGGGCCTACGAGCAGTACTTC.

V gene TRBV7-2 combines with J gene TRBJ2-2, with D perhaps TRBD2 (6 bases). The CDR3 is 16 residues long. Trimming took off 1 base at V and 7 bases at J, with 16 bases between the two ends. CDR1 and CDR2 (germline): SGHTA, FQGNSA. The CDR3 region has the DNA TGTGCCAGCAGCTTAGGGGCAGGCGGGGTCAACGGGGAGCTGTTTTTT. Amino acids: CASSLGAGGVNGELFF.

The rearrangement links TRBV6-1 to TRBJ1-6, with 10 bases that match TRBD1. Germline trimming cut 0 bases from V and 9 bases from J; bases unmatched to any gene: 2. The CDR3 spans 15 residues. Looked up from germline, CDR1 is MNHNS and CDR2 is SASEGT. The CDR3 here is CASSEAWTGGSPLHF. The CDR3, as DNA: TGTGCCAGCAGTGAAGCTTGGACAGGGGGTTCACCCCTCCACTTT.

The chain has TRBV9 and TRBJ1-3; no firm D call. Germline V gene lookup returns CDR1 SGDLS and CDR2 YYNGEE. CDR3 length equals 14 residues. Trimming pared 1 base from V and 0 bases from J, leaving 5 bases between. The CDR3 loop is CASSVSGSGNTIYF. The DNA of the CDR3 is TGTGCCAGCAGCGTATCCGGCTCTGGAAACACCATATATTTT.

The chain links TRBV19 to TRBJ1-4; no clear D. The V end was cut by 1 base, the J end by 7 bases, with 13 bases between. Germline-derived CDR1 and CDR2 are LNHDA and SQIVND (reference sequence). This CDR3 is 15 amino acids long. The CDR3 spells CASSIGSSEGEKLFF. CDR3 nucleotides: TGTGCCAGTAGTATAGGCTCCTCCGAAGGTGAAAAACTGTTTTTT.

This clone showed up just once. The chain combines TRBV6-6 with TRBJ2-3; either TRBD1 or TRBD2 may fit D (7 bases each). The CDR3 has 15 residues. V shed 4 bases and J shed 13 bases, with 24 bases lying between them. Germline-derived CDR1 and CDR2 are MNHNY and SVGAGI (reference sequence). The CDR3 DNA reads TGTGCCAGCAGTTCCCCAGGGGGGGGGCTACCCGGGGAGTATTTT. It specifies CASSSPGGGLPGEYF.

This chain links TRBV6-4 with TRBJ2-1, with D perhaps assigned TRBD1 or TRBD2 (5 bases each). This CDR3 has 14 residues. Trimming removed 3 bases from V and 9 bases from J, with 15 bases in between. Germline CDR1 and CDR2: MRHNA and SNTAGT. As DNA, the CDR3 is TGTGCCAGCAGTGAGGGGACGGGCACCGTTGAGCAGTTCTTC. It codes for CASSEGTGTVEQFF.

This CDR3 reads CASSLHGGGSYNEQFF. CDR3 DNA sequence: TGTGCCAGCAGCTTGCATGGTGGCGGCTCCTACAATGAGCAGTTCTTC. The chain carries TRBV5-4 and TRBJ2-1; no definite D call. The V and J ends lost 1 base and 0 bases respectively, with 11 bases between them. This CDR3 region has 16 residues. Germline loops: CDR1 SGHNT, CDR2 YYREEE (reference sequence).